The rows below give T cell receptor beta chains drawn from one sample of a study of CXCR3-negative and CXCR3-positive naive CD8 T cells. TCRdb reprocessed the 5' RACE reads, with one entry per CDR3 protein and no DNA. The ten top clones account for 0.35% to 0.5%, within a sample of more than 45,000 distinct CDR3 sequences. The sequenced sample consisted of naive CXCR3- CD8+ T cells from blood. These TCRs come from a human donor in good health. Some clones in this sample may be carry-over from other donors' samples. The CDR3 runs from the conserved cysteine through the conserved F or W. Fields, in order: V gene, J gene, CDR3 length, CDR3 protein.

V gene: TRBV5-5; J gene: TRBJ2-1; CDR3 length: 16; CDR3 protein: CASTPLAGGSYNEQFF
V gene: TRBV28; J gene: TRBJ2-2; CDR3 length: 14; CDR3 protein: CASSFDRWAGELFF
V gene: TRBV27; J gene: TRBJ2-1; CDR3 length: 15; CDR3 protein: CASSLARPFNNEQFF
V gene: TRBV4-1; J gene: TRBJ2-1; CDR3 length: 11; CDR3 protein: CASSRGNEQFF
V gene: TRBV20-1; J gene: TRBJ2-7; CDR3 length: 14; CDR3 protein: CSARDRTSSYEQYF
V gene: TRBV12-3/TRBV12-4; J gene: TRBJ2-1; CDR3 length: 16; CDR3 protein: CASKKVDRSPPNEQFF
V gene: TRBV4-1; J gene: TRBJ2-7; CDR3 length: 14; CDR3 protein: CASSPISDSYEQYF
V gene: TRBV7-2; J gene: TRBJ2-5; CDR3 length: 13; CDR3 protein: CASSLGDKETQYF
V gene: TRBV11-3; J gene: TRBJ2-1; CDR3 length: 16; CDR3 protein: CASSPGQLKLYNEQFF
V gene: TRBV29-1; J gene: TRBJ2-3; CDR3 length: 15; CDR3 protein: CSVEVLAANTDTQYF
V gene: TRBV28; J gene: TRBJ2-1; CDR3 length: 17; CDR3 protein: CASSPPGQGAGADEQFF
V gene: TRBV20-1; J gene: TRBJ1-6; CDR3 length: 15; CDR3 protein: CSARRGLDDRSPLHF
V gene: TRBV5-1; J gene: TRBJ2-1; CDR3 length: 17; CDR3 protein: CASSLAGGSGSYNEQFF
V gene: TRBV29-1; J gene: TRBJ2-2; CDR3 length: 16; CDR3 protein: CSVRASGGPNTGELFF
V gene: TRBV7-9; J gene: TRBJ2-5; CDR3 length: 13; CDR3 protein: CASNQTPEETQYF
V gene: TRBV28; J gene: TRBJ2-4; CDR3 length: 16; CDR3 protein: CASSWGTVVAKNIQYF
V gene: TRBV7-8; J gene: TRBJ2-3; CDR3 length: 16; CDR3 protein: CASSFGTGQVPDTQYF
V gene: TRBV7-9; J gene: TRBJ2-5; CDR3 length: 16; CDR3 protein: CASSPWGTSVKETQYF
V gene: TRBV4-3; J gene: TRBJ2-7; CDR3 length: 15; CDR3 protein: CASSRSGTGSHEQYF
V gene: TRBV7-2; J gene: TRBJ2-7; CDR3 length: 17; CDR3 protein: CASSSPPTGLGSYEQYF
V gene: TRBV29-1; J gene: TRBJ2-1; CDR3 length: 14; CDR3 protein: CSVDKESSYNEQFF
V gene: TRBV28; J gene: TRBJ2-7; CDR3 length: 13; CDR3 protein: CASSLAGAWGQYF
V gene: TRBV7-6; J gene: TRBJ2-7; CDR3 length: 13; CDR3 protein: CASSPGRGDEQYF
V gene: TRBV7-2; J gene: TRBJ2-1; CDR3 length: 16; CDR3 protein: CASSFGGLVVYNEQFF
V gene: TRBV27; J gene: TRBJ1-5; CDR3 length: 14; CDR3 protein: CASSWSGSNQPQHF
V gene: TRBV5-1; J gene: TRBJ2-3; CDR3 length: 16; CDR3 protein: CASSLLERGSTDTQYF